The 30 T cell receptor beta chains below all came from one sample that was sequenced in a study of blood T cell repertoires in COVID-19. Here immunoSEQ multiplex PCR was the method, and the copy in TCRdb shows in-frame clones only, minus some. Of around 260,000 clones in the sample, 80% to 90% are singletons; the top ten hold 2.5% to 3%. Sequencing input: peripheral blood. All receptors derive from a woman in her thirties with active or convalescent COVID-19.

The rearrangement joins TRBV3-1 (or the pseudogene TRBV3-2) to TRBJ1-3, with D possibly being TRBD1 (6 bases). V lost 0 bases and J lost 0, with 12 bases in between. The germline V gene encodes CDR1 LGHDT and CDR2 YNNKEL (reference sequence). There are 17 residues in the CDR3. CDR3 amino acids: CASSQDSGTPSGNTIYF. The CDR3 DNA reads TGTGCCAGCAGCCAAGACTCCGGGACACCCTCTGGAAACACCATATATTTT.

The rearrangement uses TRBV30 and TRBJ2-7, with D unclear. The CDR3 has 14 residues. Germline assignment: CDR1 GTSNPN and CDR2 SVGIG (reference sequence). The V end lost 3 bases, the J end lost 4 bases, and 16 bases lay between the germline ends. CDR3 amino acids: CAWRKLPLLYEQYF. The DNA of the CDR3 is TGTGCCTGGAGGAAGTTACCCCTATTATACGAGCAGTACTTC.

The chain couples TRBV27 to TRBJ2-7; the match to TRBD1 covers 8 bases. The CDR3 totals 14 residues. The V segment lost 4 bases and the J segment 2 bases; nucleotides outside the gene matches: 4. The V gene's germline CDR1 is MNHEY and CDR2 SMNVEV (reference sequence). CDR3 in amino acids: CASSSGGGPYEQYF. The CDR3 nucleotides are TGTGCCAGCAGTTCAGGGGGCGGCCCCTACGAGCAGTACTTC.

This clone was seen once. This rearrangement joins TRBV7-2 to TRBJ1-6; D not resolved. Trimming took off 4 bases at V and 3 bases at J, with 7 bases between the two ends. The V gene's germline CDR1 is SGHTA and CDR2 FQGNSA. The CDR3 extends over 14 amino acids. The CDR3 DNA reads TGTGCCAGCAGCTGGAGAAACTATAATTCACCCCTCCACTTT. Amino acid sequence: CASSWRNYNSPLHF.

This clone was seen a single time. The chain links TRBV18 to TRBJ2-7; 11 nucleotides align to TRBD1. This CDR3 comprises 16 residues. Germline V CDR1 and CDR2: KGHSH, LQKENI. After removal of 3 bases from V and 5 bases from J, the junction contained 9 bases not matched to a gene. Written as DNA, the CDR3 is TGTGCCAGCTCACCCCTACCCGGGACAGGGGGTAACGAGCAGTACTTC. It encodes CASSPLPGTGGNEQYF.

The chain combines TRBV2 with TRBJ1-6, with no clear D. The V gene lost 7 bases and the J gene lost 4 bases, with 8 bases spanning the gap. Germline V gives CDR1 SNHLY, CDR2 FYNNEI. This CDR3 is 13 amino acids long. The CDR3 loop reads CASIPQYNSPLHF. In DNA form, the CDR3 reads TGTGCCAGCATCCCCCAATATAATTCACCCCTCCACTTT.

Many counts were recorded for this clone. This chain links TRBV3-1 (or the pseudogene TRBV3-2) with TRBJ1-2; maybe TRBD1 (6 bases). Trimming removed 0 bases from V and 13 bases from J, with 12 bases in between. Germline V gene lookup returns CDR1 LGHDT and CDR2 YNNKEL (reference sequence). This CDR3 has 12 residues. CDR3 in amino acids: CASSQDRGAGTF. The CDR3 bases are TGTGCCAGCAGCCAAGACAGGGGCGCAGGCACCTTC.

The CDR3 protein is CASSQGSNEQYF. In DNA form, the CDR3 reads TGTGCCAGCAGCCAAGGTTCCAACGAGCAGTACTTC. The chain carries TRBV3-1 (or the pseudogene TRBV3-2) and TRBJ2-7; the D is unclear. This CDR3 is built from 12 residues. V was pared by 1 base and J by 5 bases, with 6 bases between. Per germline, CDR1 LGHDT and CDR2 YNNKEL (reference sequence).

The CDR3 region has the DNA TGTGCCAGCAGCTCCCGGACCGTCACGCGGGGGAGCTCCTACAATGAGCAGTTCTTC. Translation gives CASSSRTVTRGSSYNEQFF. The chain employs TRBV7-2 and TRBJ2-1, with 7 bases fitting TRBD2. From germline, CDR1 is SGHTA and CDR2 FQGNSA. Trimming at V came to 4 bases and at J to 0 bases, leaving 15 bases not matched to a gene. There are 19 residues in the CDR3.

The genes are TRBV2 and TRBJ1-2; 11 bases are shared with TRBD1. This CDR3 has 11 amino acids. The V gene's germline CDR1 is SNHLY and CDR2 FYNNEI. J was trimmed by 5 bases and V by 11 bases; bases with no gene match: 1. This CDR3 is CAGQGAYGYTF. CDR3 nucleotides: TGTGCCGGACAGGGGGCTTATGGCTACACCTTC.

The CDR3 protein is CASRTGTGYNSPLHF. The CDR3 nucleotides read TGTGCCAGCAGAACCGGGACAGGCTATAATTCACCCCTCCACTTT. The V gene is TRBV6-5, the J gene TRBJ1-6, with TRBD1 identical over 8 bases. CDR3 length: 15 residues. The V gene's germline CDR1 is MNHEY and CDR2 SVGAGI. The V gene end was trimmed by 6 bases and the J gene end by 3 bases; junction bases not matched to a gene: 4.

This chain uses TRBV3-1 (or the pseudogene TRBV3-2) with TRBJ1-1, with D maybe TRBD1 (6 bases). The CDR3 runs 13 residues. The germline V gene has CDR1 LGHDT and CDR2 YNNKEL (reference sequence). The germline V and J ends were trimmed by 2 bases and 10 bases, with 14 bases remaining between them. CDR3 sequence: CASSQPTGKRAFF. In DNA, the CDR3 is TGTGCCAGCAGCCAACCCACAGGGAAGAGAGCTTTCTTT.

This chain links TRBV9 with TRBJ1-3, with TRBD1 matching over 7 bases. The CDR3 runs to 15 residues. V lost 8 bases, J lost 0 bases, and 8 bases stayed unmatched. Germline V gene lookup returns CDR1 SGDLS and CDR2 YYNGEE. The CDR3 DNA reads as TGTGCCAGTACTAGGGGGCCATTCTCTGGAAACACCATATATTTT. It codes for CASTRGPFSGNTIYF.

V usage is TRBV4-2 and J usage is TRBJ2-2; D may be TRBD2 (6 bases). Trimming took off 0 bases at V and 1 base at J, with 15 bases between the two ends. This CDR3 contains 18 residues. The germline gives CDR1 LGHNA, CDR2 YNFKEQ. Here the CDR3 reads CASSQDYRRGVNTGELFF. The CDR3 nucleotides are TGTGCCAGCAGCCAAGATTACCGGAGGGGAGTGAACACCGGGGAGCTGTTTTTT.

The rearrangement links TRBV3-1 (or the pseudogene TRBV3-2) to TRBJ1-4; D may be TRBD1 (6 bases). Trimming removed 4 bases at V and 7 bases at J, with 16 bases between. Germline-derived CDR1 and CDR2 are LGHDT and YNNKEL (reference sequence). CDR3 length: 15 residues. DNA of the CDR3: TGTGCCAGCAGCCCTCGGGGGGGGGCAGGTGAAAAACTGTTTTTT. It yields the protein CASSPRGGAGEKLFF.

The chain has TRBV7-9 and TRBJ2-7, with 11 positions matching TRBD2. This CDR3 has 14 residues. CDR1 is SEHNR and CDR2 is FQNEAQ in the germline V gene (reference sequence). With V trimmed by 5 bases and J by 8 bases, 8 bases remained unmatched. CDR3 in amino acids: CASSPTSGVYKQYF. For the CDR3, the DNA is TGTGCCAGCAGCCCGACTAGCGGGGTTTACAAGCAGTACTTC. The complete variable domain, with remaining parts taken from reference TRBV7-9 and TRBJ2-7, reads DTGVSQNPRHKITKRGQNVTFRCDPISEHNRLYWYRQTLGQGPEFLTYFQNEAQLEKSRLLSDRFSAERPKGSFSTLEIQRTEQGDSAMYLCASSPTSGVYKQYFGPGTRLTVT.

The chain employs TRBV9 and TRBJ2-1; weak D call: TRBD1 (6 bases). Germline CDR1 reads SGDLS; CDR2 reads YYNGEE. V was trimmed by 4 bases and J by 0 bases, leaving 11 bases between them. The CDR3 totals 15 residues. The CDR3 sequence: CASSTTGSSYNEQFF. CDR3 nucleotides: TGTGCCAGCAGCACCACAGGGAGCTCCTACAATGAGCAGTTCTTC. The full variable domain, completed using reference TRBV9 and TRBJ2-1, is DSGVTQTPKHLITATGQRVTLRCSPRSGDLSVYWYQQSLDQGLQFLIQYYNGEERAKGNILERFSAQQFPDLHSELNLSSLELGDSALYFCASSTTGSSYNEQFFGPGTRLTVL.

This chain links TRBV12-3 or TRBV12-4 with TRBJ1-2; no definite D call. The CDR3 loop spans 11 amino acids. Trimming pared 4 bases from V and 4 bases from J, leaving 4 bases between. CDR3: CASSSRYGYTF. As DNA, the CDR3 is TGTGCCAGCAGTTCCCGCTATGGCTACACCTTC.

This clone has just one count. The chain is built from TRBV7-2 and TRBJ2-1; perhaps TRBD2 as D (7 bases). V gave up 5 bases and J gave up 0 bases, with 14 bases separating them. Germline V gene data show CDR1 as SGHTA and CDR2 as FQGNSA. CDR3 length: 16 amino acids. Here the CDR3 reads CASSRGGSGSYNEQFF. The DNA for the CDR3 is TGTGCCAGCAGCAGGGGGGGTAGCGGCTCCTACAATGAGCAGTTCTTC. Full variable domain (remainder filled in from reference TRBV7-2 and TRBJ2-1): GAGVSQSPSNKVTEKGKDVELRCDPISGHTALYWYRQSLGQGLEFLIYFQGNSAPDKSGLPSDRFSAERTGGSVSTLTIQRTQQEDSAVYLCASSRGGSGSYNEQFFGPGTRLTVL.

J is TRBJ1-4 and V is TRBV27; tentatively, D is TRBD1 (5 bases). CDR1 is MNHEY and CDR2 is SMNVEV in the germline V gene (reference sequence). CDR3 length: 14 residues. Deletions cut 8 bases from V and 3 bases from J, with 13 bases between. The CDR3 region is CASRGGGANEKLFF. The DNA of the CDR3 is TGTGCCAGCCGGGGGGGTGGCGCTAATGAAAAACTGTTTTTT.

This chain connects TRBV14 to TRBJ2-5; possibly TRBD2 for D (5 bases). This CDR3 has 17 amino acids. Germline V gene data show CDR1 as SGHDN and CDR2 as FVKESK. V lost 0 bases and J 3 bases, leaving 17 bases between the germline ends. The CDR3 spells CASSQDRGRVREETQYF. In nucleotides, the CDR3 is TGTGCCAGCAGCCAAGATCGAGGTCGTGTGCGGGAAGAGACCCAGTACTTC.

To note about this clone: The sample contains more than one DNA sequence encoding this CDR3. The chain links TRBV13 to TRBJ2-5; TRBD1 matches 11 bases. Germline-derived CDR1 and CDR2 are PRHDT and FYEKMQ (reference sequence). There are 16 residues in the CDR3. Germline trimming cut 4 bases from V and 4 bases from J; bases unmatched to any gene: 8. The CDR3 DNA reads as TGTGCCAGCAGCTGGCGAAGGGGACAGGGGGGAGAGACCCAGTACTTC. Translating it yields CASSWRRGQGGETQYF.

This rearrangement joins TRBV28 to TRBJ2-1, with 8 bases aligning to TRBD2. There are 16 residues in the CDR3. V shed 4 bases and J 1 base; nucleotides not matched to a gene: 6. Germline V gene data show CDR1 as MDHEN and CDR2 as SYDVKM. CDR3: CASSSGGGPSYNEQFF. For the CDR3, the DNA is TGTGCCAGCAGTTCTGGCGGGGGGCCTTCCTACAATGAGCAGTTCTTC.

The CDR3 sequence is CASSLGGQAYEQYF. In DNA, the CDR3 is TGTGCCAGCAGTTTAGGCGGACAAGCCTACGAGCAGTACTTC. The chain combines TRBV28 with TRBJ2-7; perhaps TRBD1 as D (5 bases). Germline values: CDR1 MDHEN, CDR2 SYDVKM. The CDR3 is 14 residues long. V was cut by 2 bases and J by 2 bases, with 10 bases left in between.

This CDR3 is CASSGGQGPPLHF. CDR3 nucleotides: TGTGCCAGCAGCGGGGGACAGGGTCCACCCCTCCACTTT. J is TRBJ1-6 and V is TRBV9, with 9 bases that match TRBD1. The CDR3 extends over 13 amino acids. J lost 11 bases, V lost 3 bases, and 3 bases had no gene match. Germline CDR1 reads SGDLS; CDR2 reads YYNGEE. The complete variable domain, with remaining parts taken from reference TRBV9 and TRBJ1-6, reads DSGVTQTPKHLITATGQRVTLRCSPRSGDLSVYWYQQSLDQGLQFLIQYYNGEERAKGNILERFSAQQFPDLHSELNLSSLELGDSALYFCASSGGQGPPLHFGNGTRLTVT.

The chain employs TRBV20-1 and TRBJ2-2; D might be TRBD2 (6 bases). V was clipped by 7 bases and J by 7 bases, with 13 bases between them. CDR1 and CDR2 from the germline V gene are DFQATT and SNEGSKA (reference sequence). The CDR3 covers 12 residues. In nucleotides, the CDR3 is TGCAGTGTTAGTGGGGAGGTCGGGGAGCTGTTTTTT. As protein: CSVSGEVGELFF.

This chain connects TRBV9 to TRBJ1-2; D is undetermined. This CDR3 spans 14 amino acids. Germline V gives CDR1 SGDLS, CDR2 YYNGEE. Trimming removed 0 bases from V and 3 bases from J, with 9 bases in between. CDR3: CASSVGDKDYGYTF. CDR3 nucleotides: TGTGCCAGCAGCGTAGGAGACAAGGACTATGGCTACACCTTC.

As concerns this clone: Other nucleotide sequences in the sample specify the same CDR3. The chain carries TRBV5-1 and TRBJ2-5; TRBD2 matches 9 bases. The V segment lost 4 bases and the J segment 2 bases; nucleotides outside the gene matches: 6. The CDR3 extends over 15 amino acids. Germline V gives CDR1 SGHRS, CDR2 YFSETQ. CDR3 bases: TGCGCCAGCAGCCTCAGACTAGCGGCACAAGAGACCCAGTACTTC. It encodes CASSLRLAAQETQYF.

The chain couples TRBV27 to TRBJ1-6; 7 bases line up with TRBD1. V was clipped by 6 bases and J by 7 bases; unmatched bases: 18. Per germline, CDR1 MNHEY and CDR2 SMNVEV (reference sequence). The CDR3 covers 18 residues. This CDR3 is CASRTSGRGLDWNSPLHF. CDR3 DNA sequence: TGTGCCAGCAGGACCTCCGGCAGGGGGTTAGACTGGAATTCACCCCTCCACTTT.

Note on this clone: A read error may account for a junction end that differs from germline. The same CDR3 also results from other DNA sequences found in this sample. The chain uses TRBV4-2 and TRBJ1-2, with 10 bases fitting TRBD1. This CDR3 is 15 amino acids long. Germline V lookup: CDR1 LGHNA, CDR2 YNFKEQ. The CDR3 bases are TGTGCTAGCAGCCAAAAAAGGACAGGGGGCTATGGCTACACCTTC. Amino acid sequence: CASSQKRTGGYGYTF.